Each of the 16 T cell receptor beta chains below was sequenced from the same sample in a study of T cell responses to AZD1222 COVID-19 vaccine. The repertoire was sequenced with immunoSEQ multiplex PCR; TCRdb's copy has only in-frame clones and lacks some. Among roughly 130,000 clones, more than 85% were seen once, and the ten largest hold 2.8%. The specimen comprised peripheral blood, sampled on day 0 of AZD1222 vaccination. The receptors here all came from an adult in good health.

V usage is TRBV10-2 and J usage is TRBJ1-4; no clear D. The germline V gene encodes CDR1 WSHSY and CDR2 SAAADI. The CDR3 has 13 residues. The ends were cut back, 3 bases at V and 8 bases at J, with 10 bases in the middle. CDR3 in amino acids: CASSDVGGEKLFF. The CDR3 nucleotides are TGCGCCAGCAGTGATGTCGGCGGGGAAAAACTGTTTTTT.

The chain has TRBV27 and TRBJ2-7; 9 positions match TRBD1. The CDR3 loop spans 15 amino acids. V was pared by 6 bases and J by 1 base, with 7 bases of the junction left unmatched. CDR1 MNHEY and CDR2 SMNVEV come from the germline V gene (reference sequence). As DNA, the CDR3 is TGTGCCAGCAGCCCTCGGACAGGGGTATCCTACGAGCAGTACTTC. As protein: CASSPRTGVSYEQYF.

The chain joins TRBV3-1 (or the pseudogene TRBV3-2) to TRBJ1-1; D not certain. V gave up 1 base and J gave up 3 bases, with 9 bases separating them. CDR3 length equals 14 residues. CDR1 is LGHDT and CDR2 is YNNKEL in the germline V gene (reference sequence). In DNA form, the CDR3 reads TGTGCCAGCAGCCAAGGGTCGGCCCACACTGAAGCTTTCTTT. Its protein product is CASSQGSAHTEAFF.

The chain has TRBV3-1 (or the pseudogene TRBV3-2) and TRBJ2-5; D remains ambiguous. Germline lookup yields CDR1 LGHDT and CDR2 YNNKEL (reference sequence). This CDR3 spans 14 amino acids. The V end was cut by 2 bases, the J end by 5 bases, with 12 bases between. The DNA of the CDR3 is TGTGCCAGCAGCCAATACCGCACAGTTGAGACCCAGTACTTC. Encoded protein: CASSQYRTVETQYF.

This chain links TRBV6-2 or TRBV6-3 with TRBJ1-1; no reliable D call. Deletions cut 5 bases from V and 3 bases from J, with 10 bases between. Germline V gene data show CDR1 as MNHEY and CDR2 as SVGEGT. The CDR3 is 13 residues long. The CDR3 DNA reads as TGTGCCAGCAGTCTCGTGAAACACACTGAAGCTTTCTTT. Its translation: CASSLVKHTEAFF.

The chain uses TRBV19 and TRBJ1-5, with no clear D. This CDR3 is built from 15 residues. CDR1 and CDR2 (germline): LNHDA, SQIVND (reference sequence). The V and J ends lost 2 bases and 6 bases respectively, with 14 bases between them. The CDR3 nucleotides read TGTGCCAGTAGTATATTGGTGACCGAGAGTCAGCCCCAGCATTTT. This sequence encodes CASSILVTESQPQHF. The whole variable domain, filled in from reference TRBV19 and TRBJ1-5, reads DGGITQSPKYLFRKEGQNVTLSCEQNLNHDAMYWYRQDPGQGLRLIYYSQIVNDFQKGDIAEGYSVSREKKESFPLTVTSAQKNPTAFYLCASSILVTESQPQHFGDGTRLSIL.

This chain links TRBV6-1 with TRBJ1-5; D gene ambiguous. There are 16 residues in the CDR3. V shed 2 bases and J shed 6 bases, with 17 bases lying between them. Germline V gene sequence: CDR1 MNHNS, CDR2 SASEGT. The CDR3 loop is CASSEFGGSWGQPQHF. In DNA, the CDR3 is TGTGCCAGCAGTGAATTCGGAGGGTCTTGGGGTCAGCCCCAGCATTTT.

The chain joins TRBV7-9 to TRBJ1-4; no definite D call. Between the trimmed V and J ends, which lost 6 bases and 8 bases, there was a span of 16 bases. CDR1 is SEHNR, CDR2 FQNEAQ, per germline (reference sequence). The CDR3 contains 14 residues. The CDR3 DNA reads TGTGCCAGCAGTTCCCGTGGCTTGGGAGAAAAACTGTTTTTT. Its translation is CASSSRGLGEKLFF.

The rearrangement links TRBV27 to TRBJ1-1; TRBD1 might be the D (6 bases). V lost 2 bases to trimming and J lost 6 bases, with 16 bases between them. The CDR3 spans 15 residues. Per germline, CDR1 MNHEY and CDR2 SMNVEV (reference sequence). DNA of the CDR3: TGTGCCAGCAGTTTACTTAGACAGGAAGGGGCTGAAGCTTTCTTT. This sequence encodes CASSLLRQEGAEAFF.

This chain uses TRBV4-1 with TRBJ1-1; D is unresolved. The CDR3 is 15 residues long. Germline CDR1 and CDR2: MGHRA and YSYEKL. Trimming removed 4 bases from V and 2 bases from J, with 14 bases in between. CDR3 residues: CASSPFEPVNTEAFF. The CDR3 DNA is TGCGCCAGCAGCCCTTTCGAGCCGGTTAACACTGAAGCTTTCTTT.

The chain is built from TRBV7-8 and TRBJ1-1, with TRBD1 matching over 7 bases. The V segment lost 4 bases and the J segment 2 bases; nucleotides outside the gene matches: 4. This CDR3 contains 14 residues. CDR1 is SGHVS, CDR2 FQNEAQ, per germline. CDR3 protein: CASSSQGGNTEAFF. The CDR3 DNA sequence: TGTGCCAGCAGCTCCCAGGGGGGCAACACTGAAGCTTTCTTT.

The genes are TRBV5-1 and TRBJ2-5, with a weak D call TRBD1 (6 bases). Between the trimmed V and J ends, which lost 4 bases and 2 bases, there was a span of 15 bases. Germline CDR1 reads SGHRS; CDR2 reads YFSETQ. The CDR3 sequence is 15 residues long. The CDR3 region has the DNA TGCGCCAGCAGCACACAGGGAGTCCGGCAAGAGACCCAGTACTTC. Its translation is CASSTQGVRQETQYF. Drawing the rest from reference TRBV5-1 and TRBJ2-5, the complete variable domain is KAGVTQTPRYLIKTRGQQVTLSCSPISGHRSVSWYQQTPGQGLQFLFEYFSETQRNKGNFPGRFSGRQFSNSRSEMNVSTLELGDSALYLCASSTQGVRQETQYFGPGTRLLVL.

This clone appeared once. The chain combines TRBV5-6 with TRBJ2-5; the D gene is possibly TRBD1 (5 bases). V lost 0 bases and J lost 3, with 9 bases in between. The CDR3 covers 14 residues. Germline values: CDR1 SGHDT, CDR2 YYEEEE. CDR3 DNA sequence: TGTGCCAGCAGCTTGGCCACGACAGAAGAGACCCAGTACTTC. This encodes CASSLATTEETQYF.

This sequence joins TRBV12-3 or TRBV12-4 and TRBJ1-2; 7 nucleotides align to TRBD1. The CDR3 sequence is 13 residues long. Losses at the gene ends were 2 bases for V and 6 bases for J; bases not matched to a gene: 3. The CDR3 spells CASSLYTGDGYTF. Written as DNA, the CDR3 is TGTGCCAGCAGTTTATATACAGGGGATGGCTACACCTTC.

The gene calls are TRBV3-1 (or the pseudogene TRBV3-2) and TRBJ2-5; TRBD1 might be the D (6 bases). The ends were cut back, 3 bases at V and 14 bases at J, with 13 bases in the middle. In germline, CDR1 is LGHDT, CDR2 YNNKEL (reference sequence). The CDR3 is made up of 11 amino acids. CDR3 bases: TGTGCCAGCAGCCAGGGGGCCAGTATCTACTTC. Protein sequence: CASSQGASIYF.

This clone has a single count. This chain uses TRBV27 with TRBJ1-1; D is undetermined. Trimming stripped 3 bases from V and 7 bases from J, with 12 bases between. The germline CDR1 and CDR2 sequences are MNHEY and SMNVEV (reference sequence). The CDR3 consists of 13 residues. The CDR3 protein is CASSLGRNGEAFF. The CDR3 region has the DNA TGTGCCAGCAGTTTGGGAAGGAATGGTGAAGCTTTCTTT.